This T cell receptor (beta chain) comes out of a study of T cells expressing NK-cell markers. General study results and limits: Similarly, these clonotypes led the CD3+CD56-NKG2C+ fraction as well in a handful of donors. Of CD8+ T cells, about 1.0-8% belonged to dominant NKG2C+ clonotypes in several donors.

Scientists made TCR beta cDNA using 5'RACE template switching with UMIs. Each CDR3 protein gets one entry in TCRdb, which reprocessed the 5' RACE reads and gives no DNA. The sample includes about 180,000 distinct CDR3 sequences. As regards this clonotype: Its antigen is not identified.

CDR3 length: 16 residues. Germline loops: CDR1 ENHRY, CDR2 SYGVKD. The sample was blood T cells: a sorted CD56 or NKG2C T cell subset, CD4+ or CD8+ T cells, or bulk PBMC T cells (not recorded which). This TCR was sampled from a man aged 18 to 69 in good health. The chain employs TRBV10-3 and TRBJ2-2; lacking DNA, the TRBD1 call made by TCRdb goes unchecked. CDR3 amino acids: CAISESSPPGTGELFF.